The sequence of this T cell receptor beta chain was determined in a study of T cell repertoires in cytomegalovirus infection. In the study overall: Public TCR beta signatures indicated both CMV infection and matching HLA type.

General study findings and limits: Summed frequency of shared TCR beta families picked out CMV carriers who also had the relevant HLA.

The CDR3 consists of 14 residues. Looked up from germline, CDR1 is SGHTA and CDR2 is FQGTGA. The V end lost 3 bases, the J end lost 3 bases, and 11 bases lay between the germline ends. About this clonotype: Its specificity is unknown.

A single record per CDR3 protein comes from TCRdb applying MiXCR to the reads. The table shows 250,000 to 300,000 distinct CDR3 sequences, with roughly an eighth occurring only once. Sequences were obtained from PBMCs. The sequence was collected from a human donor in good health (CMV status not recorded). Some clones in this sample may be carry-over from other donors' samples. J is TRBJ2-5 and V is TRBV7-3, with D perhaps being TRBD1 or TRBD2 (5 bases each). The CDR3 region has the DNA TGTGCCAGCAGCTTCGGGACCCGTGAAGAGACCCAGTACTTC. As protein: CASSFGTREETQYF.